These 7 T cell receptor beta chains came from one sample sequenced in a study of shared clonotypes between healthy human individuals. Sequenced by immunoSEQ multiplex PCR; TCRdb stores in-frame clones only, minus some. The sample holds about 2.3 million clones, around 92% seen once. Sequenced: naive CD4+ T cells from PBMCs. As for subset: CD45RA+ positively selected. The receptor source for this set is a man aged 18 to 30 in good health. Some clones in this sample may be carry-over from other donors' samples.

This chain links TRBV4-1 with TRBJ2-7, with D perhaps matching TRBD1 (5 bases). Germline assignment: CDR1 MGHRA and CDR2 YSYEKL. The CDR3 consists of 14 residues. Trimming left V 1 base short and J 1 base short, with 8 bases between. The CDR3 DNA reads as TGCGCCAGCAGCCAAGTTGGACAATCCTACGAGCAGTACTTC. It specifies CASSQVGQSYEQYF.

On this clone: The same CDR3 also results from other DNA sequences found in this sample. The CDR3 here is CSARGYNEQFF. CDR3 nucleotides: TGCAGTGCTAGGGGATACAATGAGCAGTTCTTC. The chain recombines TRBV20-1 with TRBJ2-1, with unresolved D. Germline V gene sequence: CDR1 DFQATT, CDR2 SNEGSKA (reference sequence). The CDR3 extends over 11 amino acids. V gave up 3 bases and J gave up 4 bases, with 4 bases separating them.

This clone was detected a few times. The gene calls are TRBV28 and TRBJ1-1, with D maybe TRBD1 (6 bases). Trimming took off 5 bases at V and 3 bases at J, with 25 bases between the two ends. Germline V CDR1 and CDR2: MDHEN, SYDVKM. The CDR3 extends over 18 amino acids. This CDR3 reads CASSPTGGRVFMYTEAFF. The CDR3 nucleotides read TGTGCCAGCAGTCCAACGGGGGGCAGGGTCTTCATGTACACTGAAGCTTTCTTT.

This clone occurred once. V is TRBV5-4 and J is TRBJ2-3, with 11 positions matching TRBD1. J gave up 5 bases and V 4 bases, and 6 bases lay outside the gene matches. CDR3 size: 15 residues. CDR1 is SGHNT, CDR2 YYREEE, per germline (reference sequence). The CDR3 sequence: CASSPGQGAQDTQYF. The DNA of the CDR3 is TGTGCCAGCAGCCCAGGACAGGGGGCGCAAGATACGCAGTATTTT.

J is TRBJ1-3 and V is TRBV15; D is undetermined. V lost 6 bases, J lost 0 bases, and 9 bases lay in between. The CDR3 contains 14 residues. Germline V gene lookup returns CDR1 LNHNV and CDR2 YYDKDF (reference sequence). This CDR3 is CATSLPLSGNTIYF. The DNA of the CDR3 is TGTGCCACCAGTCTTCCCCTCTCTGGAAACACCATATATTTT.

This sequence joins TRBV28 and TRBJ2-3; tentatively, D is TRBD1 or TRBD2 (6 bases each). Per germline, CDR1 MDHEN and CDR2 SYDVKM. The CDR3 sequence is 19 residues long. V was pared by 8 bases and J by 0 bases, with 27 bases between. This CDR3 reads CASLGASEIIDSSTDTQYF. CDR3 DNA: TGTGCCAGCCTGGGGGCTAGCGAGATTATTGACTCTAGCACAGATACGCAGTATTTT.

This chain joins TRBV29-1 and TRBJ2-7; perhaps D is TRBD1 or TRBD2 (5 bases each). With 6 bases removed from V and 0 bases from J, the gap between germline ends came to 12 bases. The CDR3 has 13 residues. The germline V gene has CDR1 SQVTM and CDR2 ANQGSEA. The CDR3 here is CSVPGTVSYEQYF. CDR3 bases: TGCAGCGTGCCCGGGACGGTCTCCTACGAGCAGTACTTC.